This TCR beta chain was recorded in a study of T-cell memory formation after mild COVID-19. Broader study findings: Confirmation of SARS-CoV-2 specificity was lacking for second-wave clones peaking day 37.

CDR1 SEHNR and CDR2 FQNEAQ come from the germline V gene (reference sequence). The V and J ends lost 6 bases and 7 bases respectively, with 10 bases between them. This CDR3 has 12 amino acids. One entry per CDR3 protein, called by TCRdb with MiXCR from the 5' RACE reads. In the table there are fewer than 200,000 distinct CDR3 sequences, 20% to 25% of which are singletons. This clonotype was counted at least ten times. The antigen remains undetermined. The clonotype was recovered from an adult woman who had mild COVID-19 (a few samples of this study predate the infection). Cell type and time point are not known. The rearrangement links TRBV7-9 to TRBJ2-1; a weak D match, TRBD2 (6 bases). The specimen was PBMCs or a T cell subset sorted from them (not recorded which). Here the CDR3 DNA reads TGTGCCAGCAGTCCCGGGAGAAATGAGCAGTTCTTC. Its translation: CASSPGRNEQFF.